These T cell receptor beta chains were read from a single sample in a study of blood T cell repertoires in COVID-19. Sequenced by immunoSEQ multiplex PCR; TCRdb stores in-frame clones only, minus some. The sample holds about 94,000 clones, approximately 74% seen once. Material: peripheral blood. These receptors came from a man aged 65 to 85 with COVID-19, enrolled during active disease. CDR3s include the opening cysteine and the closing phenylalanine or tryptophan. A D gene is named only where the DNA matches it firmly. The size of a clone is reported for some rows only, either as once, few or many, or as a class for expanded clones.

-	TRBV4-1	-	TRBJ1-1	TGCGCCAGCAGCCTTACGGGAAGCGCAGACACTGAAGCTTTCTTT	CASSLTGSADTEAFF
few	TRBV19	TRBD1	TRBJ1-5	TGTGCCAGTAGTTTTGGACAGGGGGTTAATCAGCCCCAGCATTTT	CASSFGQGVNQPQHF
-	TRBV6-1	-	TRBJ1-1	TGTGCCAGCAGTTATGGGGCCTACACTGAAGCTTTCTTT	CASSYGAYTEAFF
few	TRBV5-4	TRBD1	TRBJ2-2	TGTGCCAGCAGCTTAGGGGGCGCGGGCACCGGGGAGCTGTTTTTT	CASSLGGAGTGELFF
-	TRBV16	TRBD2	TRBJ2-3	TGTGCCAGCAGTCCTCCGGGACTAGCGGGAGATACGCAGTATTTT	CASSPPGLAGDTQYF
-	TRBV28	TRBD1	TRBJ1-2	TGTGCCAGCACGAGGGGGCCGGGTGGCTACACCTTC	CASTRGPGGYTF
-	TRBV11-2	-	TRBJ2-1	TGTGCCAGCAGCTTAGCCGGAGGGACCTCCTACAATGAGCAGTTCTTC	CASSLAGGTSYNEQFF
once	TRBV4-2	TRBD1	TRBJ1-6	TGTGCCAGCAGCCAAGCCCCCTTGTCAGGGGGTTTAGGGTCACCCCTCCACTTT	CASSQAPLSGGLGSPLHF
-	TRBV19	TRBD2	TRBJ2-7	TGTGCCAGTAGCTATAGAGCGGGAGGGACCTACGAGCAGTACTTC	CASSYRAGGTYEQYF
-	TRBV5-1	TRBD1	TRBJ2-2	TGCGCCAGCAGCCCAGGACAGGGGGCGGGCACCGGGGAGCTGTTTTTT	CASSPGQGAGTGELFF
-	TRBV5-6	-	TRBJ1-5	TGTGCCAGCAGCTTTGGGGGGACTCAGCCCCAGCATTTT	CASSFGGTQPQHF
-	TRBV7-2	TRBD1	TRBJ2-3	TGTGCCAGCAGCCCGGGACAGGGGGCGGCCCGGCTCAGCACAGATACGCAGTATTTT	CASSPGQGAARLSTDTQYF
-	TRBV5-1	TRBD2	TRBJ2-1	TGCGCCAGCAGCTTTGGGGGCGCTAGCGGGAATGAGCAGTTCTTC	CASSFGGASGNEQFF
few	TRBV4-1	-	TRBJ2-5	TGCGCCAGCAGCCAAGAAGCCACAGAAAGACAAGAGACCCAGTACTTC	CASSQEATERQETQYF
once	TRBV5-4	-	TRBJ1-3	TGTGCCAGCAGCTTGGGCAGGGCCTCTGGAAACACCATATATTTT	CASSLGRASGNTIYF
-	TRBV4-2	-	TRBJ2-1	TGTGCCAGCAGCCTTGGGGGCGGGGGTAGCTCCTACAATGAGCAGTTCTTC	CASSLGGGGSSYNEQFF
few	TRBV2	-	TRBJ2-2	TGTGCCAGCAGAACAGGCAGGGGGAACACCGGGGAGCTGTTTTTT	CASRTGRGNTGELFF
-	TRBV4-3	TRBD1	TRBJ2-3	TGCGCCAGCAGCCAAGGCCCGACAGGGTTTAGCACAGATACGCAGTATTTT	CASSQGPTGFSTDTQYF
-	TRBV27	-	TRBJ2-2	TGTGCCAGCAGCACCGTGGGGGGCACCGGGGAGCTGTTTTTT	CASSTVGGTGELFF
many	TRBV12-3/TRBV12-4	TRBD1	TRBJ2-7	TGTGCCAGCAGCCCCACAGGGGGATACGAGCAGTACTTC	CASSPTGGYEQYF
-	TRBV3-1/TRBV3-2	-	TRBJ1-5	TGTGCCAGCAGCCAAGGTGGACAGACCCAGCATTTT	CASSQGGQTQHF
-	TRBV24-1	TRBD1	TRBJ2-5	TGTGCCACCGGGCAGGGGGCGGGTATAGAGACCCAGTACTTC	CATGQGAGIETQYF
-	TRBV27	-	TRBJ2-2	TGTGCCAGCAGTTCCACTCGGGGTCCGCGATTCACCGGGGAGCTGTTTTTT	CASSSTRGPRFTGELFF
once	TRBV7-7	TRBD1	TRBJ2-5	TGTGCTAGCAGCCTAGGGACAGGGTTCGAGACCCAGTACTTC	CASSLGTGFETQYF
-	TRBV28	TRBD2	TRBJ2-1	TGTGCCAGCAGTTCCACTAGCGGGAGGGCCAGGTCCTACAATGAGCAGTTCTTC	CASSSTSGRARSYNEQFF
-	TRBV7-2	-	TRBJ2-7	TGTGCCAGCAGCCAACGGGGGAACGCGGGGGAGCAGTACTTC	CASSQRGNAGEQYF
-	TRBV19	TRBD1	TRBJ2-4	TGTGCCAGTAGTGTGGACAGGGAAAACATTCAGTACTTC	CASSVDRENIQYF
few	TRBV7-2	-	TRBJ1-3	TGTGCCAGCAGCGTCCGTACCGGGACATCCGACCGCTCTGGAAACACCATATATTTT	CASSVRTGTSDRSGNTIYF